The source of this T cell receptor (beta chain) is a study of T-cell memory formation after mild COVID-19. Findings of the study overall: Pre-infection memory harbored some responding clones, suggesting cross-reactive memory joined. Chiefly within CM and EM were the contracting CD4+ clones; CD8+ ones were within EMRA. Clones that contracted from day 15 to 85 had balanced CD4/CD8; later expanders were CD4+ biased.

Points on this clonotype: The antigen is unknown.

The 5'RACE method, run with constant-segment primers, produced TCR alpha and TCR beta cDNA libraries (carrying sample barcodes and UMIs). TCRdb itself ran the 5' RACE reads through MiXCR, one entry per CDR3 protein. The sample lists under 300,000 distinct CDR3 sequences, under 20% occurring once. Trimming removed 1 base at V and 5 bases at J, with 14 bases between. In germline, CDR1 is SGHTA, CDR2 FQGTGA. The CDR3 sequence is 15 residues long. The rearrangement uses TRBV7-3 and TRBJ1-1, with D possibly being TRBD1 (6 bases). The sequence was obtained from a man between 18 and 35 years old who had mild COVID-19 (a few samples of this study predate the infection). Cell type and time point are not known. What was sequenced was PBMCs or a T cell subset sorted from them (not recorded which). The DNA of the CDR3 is TGTGCCAGCAGCTTAATGGGGGGGCGCGGAACTGAAGCTTTCTTT. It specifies CASSLMGGRGTEAFF.